A selection of T cell receptor beta chains follows, all from one sample in a study of chemoradiotherapy in HPV16-positive cancers. The assay was immunoSEQ multiplex PCR, and TCRdb's table has in-frame clones only and misses some. The sample lists 45,000 to 60,000 clones; about 92% were seen once. The source material was blood, sampled from a patient who underwent chemoradiotherapy. These receptors originate from a human donor with HPV-associated anogenital cancer. Both conserved end residues are part of each CDR3. The D gene is left open where the match is weak. Some rows mark clone size as missing; the rest say once, few, many or name a class of expanded clone.

J gene: TRBJ2-6
V gene: TRBV19
clone size: .
D gene: .
CDR3 protein: CASRVTEWTLSGANVLTF
CDR3 DNA: TGTGCCAGTAGGGTGACAGAATGGACGCTCTCTGGGGCCAACGTCCTGACTTTC

J gene: TRBJ2-7
V gene: TRBV18
clone size: .
D gene: TRBD2
CDR3 protein: CASSQGLAVRAYEQYF
CDR3 DNA: TGTGCCAGCTCACAAGGACTAGCGGTCCGGGCCTACGAGCAGTACTTC

J gene: TRBJ2-3
V gene: TRBV6-5
clone size: .
D gene: .
CDR3 protein: CASSYFREADTQYF
CDR3 DNA: TGTGCCAGCAGTTACTTTAGGGAAGCAGATACGCAGTATTTT

J gene: TRBJ2-1
V gene: TRBV20-1
clone size: .
D gene: .
CDR3 protein: CSAGKGNEQFF
CDR3 DNA: TGCAGTGCCGGGAAGGGCAATGAGCAGTTCTTC

J gene: TRBJ1-2
V gene: TRBV29-1
clone size: .
D gene: .
CDR3 protein: CSVEDRAGGYYGYTF
CDR3 DNA: TGCAGCGTTGAAGATCGGGCAGGAGGCTACTATGGCTACACCTTC

J gene: TRBJ1-1
V gene: TRBV5-1
clone size: .
D gene: TRBD1
CDR3 protein: CASTLGTGANTEAFF
CDR3 DNA: TGCGCCAGCACCCTCGGGACAGGGGCGAACACTGAAGCTTTCTTT

J gene: TRBJ1-4
V gene: TRBV18
clone size: once
D gene: .
CDR3 protein: CASSPPLPGNEKLFF
CDR3 DNA: TGTGCCAGCTCACCACCTCTTCCGGGGAATGAAAAACTGTTTTTT

J gene: TRBJ2-1
V gene: TRBV30
clone size: .
D gene: .
CDR3 protein: CAWSVQVDGQFF
CDR3 DNA: TGTGCCTGGAGTGTACAGGTCGATGGGCAGTTCTTC

J gene: TRBJ2-1
V gene: TRBV7-8
clone size: .
D gene: .
CDR3 protein: CASSSSGAGKDNEQFF
CDR3 DNA: TGTGCCAGCAGCTCCTCAGGGGCGGGGAAAGACAATGAGCAGTTCTTC

J gene: TRBJ2-7
V gene: TRBV5-1
clone size: .
D gene: .
CDR3 protein: CASSLDGMTAALYEQYF
CDR3 DNA: TGCGCCAGCAGCTTGGATGGGATGACAGCGGCCTTATACGAGCAGTACTTC